These T cell receptor beta chains were read from a single sample in a study of shared clonotypes between healthy human individuals. Clones were read by immunoSEQ multiplex PCR, and TCRdb kept only the in-frame ones, dropping some. The table has under 2,500,000 clones, approximately 95% seen once. Sequenced: naive CD4+ T cells sorted from blood. All receptors come from a man between 18 and 29 years old in good health. The CDR3 runs from the conserved cysteine through the conserved F or W. D genes are given only for firm matches. Size values are once, few and many counts, or a class for expanded clones, and some rows have none.

size,V,length,J,D,DNA,CDR3
-,TRBV5-1,15,TRBJ2-1,-,TGCGCCAGCAGCTTGGCTCTAGCTAGTATCAATGAGCAGTTCTTC,CASSLALASINEQFF
-,TRBV18,14,TRBJ2-5,-,TGTGCCAGCTCGCCGCCGGGCAACCGGGAGACCCAGTACTTC,CASSPPGNRETQYF
-,TRBV5-1,13,TRBJ2-1,-,TGCGCCAGCAGCGCGGGACAGCCAAATGAGCAGTTCTTC,CASSAGQPNEQFF
-,TRBV30,12,TRBJ2-3,-,TGTGCCTGGGGGGGCCGCACAGATACGCAGTATTTT,CAWGGRTDTQYF
-,TRBV20-1,11,TRBJ1-1,-,TGCAGTTCGGCCAAGGACACTGAAGCTTTCTTT,CSSAKDTEAFF
-,TRBV19,15,TRBJ1-4,-,TGTGCCAGTAGTGTGCCCCTGGCAGTCAGGGAAAAACTGTTTTTT,CASSVPLAVREKLFF
few,TRBV30,12,TRBJ1-1,-,TGTGCCTGGAGTGTACTACAGCTTGAAGCTTTCTTT,CAWSVLQLEAFF
-,TRBV6-5,15,TRBJ2-3,-,TGTGCCAGCAGTCGCGACTTGAGGCGGGCAGATACGCAGTATTTT,CASSRDLRRADTQYF
-,TRBV9,14,TRBJ1-3,-,TGTGCCAGCAAGCGGGGGCTCTCTGGAAACACCATATATTTT,CASKRGLSGNTIYF
-,TRBV29-1,12,TRBJ1-2,-,TGCAGCGCCCAGGAGGGGACCTATGGCTACACCTTC,CSAQEGTYGYTF
once,TRBV29-1,14,TRBJ2-2,TRBD1,TGCAGCGTTGACGACAGGGGTCGAACCGGGGAGCTGTTTTTT,CSVDDRGRTGELFF
-,TRBV7-2,13,TRBJ2-1,TRBD2,TGTGCCAGCAGCTTAGGCGGGGGAGGTGAGCAGTTCTTC,CASSLGGGGEQFF
-,TRBV7-9,12,TRBJ1-1,-,TGTGCCAGCAGCTTAGACAGGGCCGAAGCTTTCTTT,CASSLDRAEAFF
once,TRBV6-4,14,TRBJ1-2,TRBD1,TGTGCCAGCAGTGAAGGGGGCGCAGGCTTGGGCTACACCTTC,CASSEGGAGLGYTF
-,TRBV2,12,TRBJ1-2,-,TGTGCCAGCAGTGATGAAGGCTATGGCTACACCTTC,CASSDEGYGYTF
once,TRBV6-1,14,TRBJ2-5,TRBD2,TGTGCCAGCAACCCTCGGGGGGGAGGTGAGACCCAGTACTTC,CASNPRGGGETQYF
-,TRBV7-2,15,TRBJ1-1,-,TGTGCCAGCAGCTCCTATCAAGAGACGAACACTGAAGCTTTCTTT,CASSSYQETNTEAFF
-,TRBV5-1,16,TRBJ2-3,-,TGCGCCAGCAGCTTGGGGTCGACTGATTACACAGATACGCAGTATTTT,CASSLGSTDYTDTQYF
-,TRBV6-7,15,TRBJ2-7,-,TGTGCCAGCAGTTTCCCCAGAAACCTCACCTACGAGCAGTACTTC,CASSFPRNLTYEQYF
-,TRBV2,14,TRBJ2-7,TRBD2,TGTGCCAGCAGTGAGCGAGCGGGGTGGATGGAGCAGTACTTC,CASSERAGWMEQYF
-,TRBV5-1,13,TRBJ2-7,-,TGCGCCAGCAGCTCGGGATCCTCCTACGAGCAGTACTTC,CASSSGSSYEQYF
-,TRBV29-1,14,TRBJ2-2,-,TGCAGCGTTGTGAGGATTGGGAACACCGGGGAGCTGTTTTTT,CSVVRIGNTGELFF
-,TRBV19,15,TRBJ2-7,-,TGTGCCAGTAGTTCCCCAGGAGGGAGGTCCTACGAGCAGTACTTC,CASSSPGGRSYEQYF
-,TRBV6-1,11,TRBJ2-3,-,TGTGCCAGCAGTCAGATAGATACGCAGTATTTT,CASSQIDTQYF
-,TRBV2,13,TRBJ2-7,-,TGTGCCAGTGTTAGATATTCCTCCTACGAGCAGTACTTC,CASVRYSSYEQYF
-,TRBV30,13,TRBJ1-6,-,TGTGCCTGGAGTTCGGACGGGAATTCACCCCTCCACTTT,CAWSSDGNSPLHF
-,TRBV2,17,TRBJ1-5,TRBD1,TGTGCCAGCAGGGGCAGGGGGAGGGGTGATGGCAATCAGCCCCAGCATTTT,CASRGRGRGDGNQPQHF
-,TRBV6-5,16,TRBJ1-3,-,TGTGCCAGCAGTTCTCCCGGGACACTTACTGGAAACACCATATATTTT,CASSSPGTLTGNTIYF
-,TRBV6-5,15,TRBJ2-7,TRBD2,TGTGCCAGCAGTCCCGACGGACTAGGTCTCTACGAGCAGTACTTC,CASSPDGLGLYEQYF
-,TRBV25-1,16,TRBJ2-4,-,TGTGCCAGCAGTGAATCAGGAGTTGAGGCCAAAAACATTCAGTACTTC,CASSESGVEAKNIQYF
-,TRBV5-5,15,TRBJ1-1,-,TGTGCCAGCAGCCCCGGGGTCAGGGGCTACACTGAAGCTTTCTTT,CASSPGVRGYTEAFF
-,TRBV30,17,TRBJ1-6,-,TGTGCCTGGACTAAGAGGACGTCGTCGTCCTATAATTCACCCCTCCACTTT,CAWTKRTSSSYNSPLHF